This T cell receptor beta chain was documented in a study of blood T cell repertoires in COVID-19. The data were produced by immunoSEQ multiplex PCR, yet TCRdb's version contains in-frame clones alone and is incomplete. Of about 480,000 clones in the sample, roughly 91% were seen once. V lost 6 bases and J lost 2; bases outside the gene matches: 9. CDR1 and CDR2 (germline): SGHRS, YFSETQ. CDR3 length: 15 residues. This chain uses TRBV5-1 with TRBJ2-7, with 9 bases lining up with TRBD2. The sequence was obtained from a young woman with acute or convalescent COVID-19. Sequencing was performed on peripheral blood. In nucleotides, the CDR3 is TGCGCCAGCAAGAGAGCGGGGGGCCTTACCTACGAGCAGTACTTC. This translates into CASKRAGGLTYEQYF.